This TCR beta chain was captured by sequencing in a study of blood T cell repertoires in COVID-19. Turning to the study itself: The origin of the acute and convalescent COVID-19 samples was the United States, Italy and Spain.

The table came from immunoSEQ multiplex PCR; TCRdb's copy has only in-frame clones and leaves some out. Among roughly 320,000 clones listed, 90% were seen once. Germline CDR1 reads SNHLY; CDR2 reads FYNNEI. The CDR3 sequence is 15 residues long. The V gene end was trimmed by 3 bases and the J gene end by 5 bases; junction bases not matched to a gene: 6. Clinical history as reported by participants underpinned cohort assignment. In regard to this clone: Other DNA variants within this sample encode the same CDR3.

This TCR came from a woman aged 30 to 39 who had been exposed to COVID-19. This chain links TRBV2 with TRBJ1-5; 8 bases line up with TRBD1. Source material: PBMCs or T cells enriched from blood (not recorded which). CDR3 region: CASSEWTGRHQPQHF. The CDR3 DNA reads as TGTGCCAGCAGTGAGTGGACAGGGCGACATCAGCCCCAGCATTTT.